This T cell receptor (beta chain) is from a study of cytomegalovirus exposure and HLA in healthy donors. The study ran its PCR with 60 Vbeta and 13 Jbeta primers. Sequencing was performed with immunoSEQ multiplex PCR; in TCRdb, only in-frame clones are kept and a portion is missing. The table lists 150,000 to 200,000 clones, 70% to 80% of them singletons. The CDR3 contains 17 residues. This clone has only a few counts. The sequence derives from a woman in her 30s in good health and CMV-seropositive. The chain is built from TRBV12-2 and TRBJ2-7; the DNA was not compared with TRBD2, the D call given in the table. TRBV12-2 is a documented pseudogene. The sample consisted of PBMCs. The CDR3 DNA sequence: TGTGCAAGTCGCCCTCGGTATGGGTTAGCGGGGTCCGACGAGCAGTACTTC. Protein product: CASRPRYGLAGSDEQYF.